Shown below are 13 T cell receptor beta chains from a single sample sequenced in a study of T cells in Graves' hyperthyroidism and ophthalmopathy. RNA transcripts gave rise to amplified TCR beta CDR3 regions. The TCR CDR3 first-round RT-PCR relied on the HTBI primer set. TCRdb redid the calling of the multiplex PCR reads with MiXCR, one entry per CDR3 protein. The sample records around 690,000 distinct CDR3 sequences, roughly a sixth being singletons. The sequenced sample consisted of blood. All receptors derive from a man between 45 and 60 years old with Graves' hyperthyroidism.

This clonotype showed up many times. The chain recombines TRBV20-1 with TRBJ1-4; 7 bases map to TRBD1. Germline CDR1 DFQATT, CDR2 SNEGSKA (reference sequence). The CDR3 totals 14 residues. With V trimmed by 3 bases and J by 6 bases, 7 bases remained unmatched. The CDR3 sequence: CSARGRDSHEKLFF. DNA of the CDR3: TGCAGTGCTAGGGGCCGGGACAGCCATGAAAAACTGTTTTTT.

The chain joins TRBV5-1 to TRBJ2-7; TRBD1 matches 11 bases. CDR3 length equals 15 residues. V was pared by 3 bases and J by 6 bases, with 8 bases of the junction left unmatched. CDR1 is SGHRS and CDR2 is YFSETQ in the germline V gene. The CDR3, as DNA: TGCGCCAGCAGCTGGACAGGGGGCAAGTTCAGCGAGCAGTACTTC. Its translation is CASSWTGGKFSEQYF.

This clonotype was recorded at least ten times. V usage is TRBV28 and J usage is TRBJ2-5; TRBD1 might be the D (5 bases). The CDR3 runs 13 residues. The V and J ends lost 3 bases and 7 bases respectively, with 12 bases between them. Per the germline V gene, CDR1 is MDHEN and CDR2 is SYDVKM. Here the CDR3 reads CASSFLGVGTQYF. CDR3 bases: TGTGCCAGCAGTTTCCTAGGGGTGGGGACCCAGTACTTC.

This clonotype is a singleton in its sample. V and J are TRBV6-4 and TRBJ2-6; possible D gene TRBD2, 7 bases. Germline assignment: CDR1 MRHNA and CDR2 SNTAGT. The CDR3 runs 19 residues. The ends were cut back, 6 bases at V and 4 bases at J, with 25 bases in the middle. CDR3 region: CASRLTPAGIRGGANVLTF. CDR3 bases: TGTGCCAGCAGGTTGACTCCAGCGGGGATTAGGGGGGGGGCCAACGTCCTGACTTTC.

This clonotype was seen ten or more times. The V and J genes are TRBV28 and TRBJ2-7; 9 nucleotides line up with TRBD2. The CDR3 is made up of 13 amino acids. V gave up 10 bases and J gave up 3 bases; unmatched junction bases: 7. In germline, CDR1 is MDHEN, CDR2 SYDVKM. This CDR3 is CATSIAGVYEQYF. CDR3 in DNA: TGTGCCACCTCAATAGCGGGAGTCTACGAGCAGTACTTC.

This clonotype was seen many times. The rearrangement uses TRBV27 and TRBJ2-7; 8 nucleotides agree with TRBD1. The CDR3 length is 17 residues. V trimming: 8 bases; J trimming: 3 bases; junction bases outside the gene matches: 18. Germline lookup yields CDR1 MNHEY and CDR2 SMNVEV (reference sequence). CDR3 region: CASSLVVGTGRNYEQYF. DNA of the CDR3: TGTGCCAGCTCCCTTGTTGTGGGGACAGGAAGAAACTACGAGCAGTACTTC.

The sample holds many counts of this clonotype. The J gene is TRBJ2-7, the V gene TRBV6-1, with TRBD1 matching 7 bases. From germline, CDR1 is MNHNS and CDR2 SASEGT. V trimming: 6 bases; J trimming: 6 bases; junction bases outside the gene matches: 8. The CDR3 spans 13 residues. The DNA for the CDR3 is TGTGCCAGCAGCAAACACCGACAGGGCGAGCAGTACTTC. This translates into CASSKHRQGEQYF.

This clonotype has a handful of counts. The rearrangement links TRBV20-1 to TRBJ2-1; no clear D. Germline lookup yields CDR1 DFQATT and CDR2 SNEGSKA (reference sequence). The CDR3 contains 11 residues. Trimming pared 3 bases from V and 8 bases from J, leaving 8 bases between. DNA for the CDR3: TGCAGTGCTAGCTGGTGGGATGAGCAGTTCTTC. Translated: CSASWWDEQFF.

This clonotype was recorded many times. This chain uses TRBV2 with TRBJ2-2; D ambiguous. Trimming removed 5 bases from V and 7 bases from J, with 14 bases in between. Germline loops: CDR1 SNHLY, CDR2 FYNNEI. The CDR3 spans 14 residues. For the CDR3, the DNA is TGTGCCAGCAGTAGAAACCAGGAAAACGGGGAGCTGTTTTTT. This translates into CASSRNQENGELFF.

The chain joins TRBV27 to TRBJ2-5; D possibly corresponds to TRBD2 (6 bases). Germline V CDR1 and CDR2: MNHEY, SMNVEV (reference sequence). The CDR3 runs to 14 residues. V was shortened by 4 bases and J by 2 bases, with 11 bases between the two germline ends. The CDR3 sequence: CASSSGAAQETQYF. The CDR3 bases are TGTGCCAGCAGTTCGGGAGCGGCACAAGAGACCCAGTACTTC.

This clonotype was seen repeatedly, ten times or more. The rearrangement links TRBV9 to TRBJ2-5; TRBD2 matches at 7 bases. After removal of 4 bases from V and 1 base from J, the junction contained 7 bases not matched to a gene. Germline CDR1 SGDLS, CDR2 YYNGEE. The CDR3 length is 15 residues. The CDR3 coding sequence is TGTGCCAGCAGCCCCGCCAGCGGGATCCAAGAGACCCAGTACTTC. Protein product: CASSPASGIQETQYF.

The chain has TRBV7-9 and TRBJ1-1; TRBD1 might be the D (6 bases). Deletions cut 5 bases from V and 2 bases from J, with 12 bases between. The germline V gene encodes CDR1 SEHNR and CDR2 FQNEAQ (reference sequence). This CDR3 contains 14 residues. The CDR3 DNA sequence: TGTGCCAGCAGCCGACAACAGGGTAACACTGAAGCTTTCTTT. Encoded protein: CASSRQQGNTEAFF.

This clonotype was found many times. V and J are TRBV12-3 or TRBV12-4 and TRBJ2-3, with 9 bases matching TRBD2. CDR3 length: 16 residues. The J segment lost 5 bases and the V segment lost 2 bases, leaving 8 bases of the junction unmatched. In DNA, the CDR3 is TGTGCCAGCAGTTTAAGTAACGCGGGAGGGCAAGATACGCAGTATTTT. This translates into CASSLSNAGGQDTQYF.